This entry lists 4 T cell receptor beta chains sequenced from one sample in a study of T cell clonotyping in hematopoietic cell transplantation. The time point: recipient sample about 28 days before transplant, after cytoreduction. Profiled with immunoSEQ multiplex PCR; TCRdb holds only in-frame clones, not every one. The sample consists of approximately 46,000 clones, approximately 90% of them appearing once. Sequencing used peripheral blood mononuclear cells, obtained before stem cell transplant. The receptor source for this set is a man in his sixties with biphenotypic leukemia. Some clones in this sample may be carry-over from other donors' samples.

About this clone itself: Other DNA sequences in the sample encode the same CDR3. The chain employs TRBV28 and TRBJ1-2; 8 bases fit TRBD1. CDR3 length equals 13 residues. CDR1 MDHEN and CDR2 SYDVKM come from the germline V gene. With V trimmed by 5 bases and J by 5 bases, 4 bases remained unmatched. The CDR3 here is CASSPGTGYGYTF. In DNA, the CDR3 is TGTGCCAGCAGTCCCGGGACAGGTTATGGCTACACCTTC.

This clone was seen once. The CDR3 DNA follows: TGTGCCAGCAGCGCATACCAACAGGGCTACGAGCAGTACTTC. Amino acid sequence: CASSAYQQGYEQYF. V and J are TRBV28 and TRBJ2-7; tentatively, D is TRBD1 (6 bases). Germline values: CDR1 MDHEN, CDR2 SYDVKM. CDR3 length: 14 amino acids. Trimming took 6 bases from V and 3 from J, leaving 15 bases between them. The variable domain in full, completed from reference TRBV28 and TRBJ2-7, reads DVKVTQSSRYLVKRTGEKVFLECVQDMDHENMFWYRQDPGLGLRLIYFSYDVKMKEKGDIPEGYSVSREKKERFSLILESASTNQTSMYLCASSAYQQGYEQYFGPGTRLTVT.

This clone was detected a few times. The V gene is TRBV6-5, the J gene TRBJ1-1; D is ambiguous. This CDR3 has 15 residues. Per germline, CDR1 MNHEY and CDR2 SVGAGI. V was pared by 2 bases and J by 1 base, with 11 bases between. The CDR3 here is CASSYKAFENTEAFF. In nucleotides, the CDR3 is TGTGCCAGCAGTTACAAGGCGTTCGAGAACACTGAAGCTTTCTTT.

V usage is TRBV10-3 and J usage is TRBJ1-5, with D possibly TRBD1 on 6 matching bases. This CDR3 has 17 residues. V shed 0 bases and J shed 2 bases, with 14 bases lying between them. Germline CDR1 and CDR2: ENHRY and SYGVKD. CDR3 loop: CAISESREGVGNQPQHF. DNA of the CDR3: TGTGCCATCAGTGAGTCGAGGGAGGGGGTCGGCAATCAGCCCCAGCATTTT.